This T cell receptor beta chain originates from a study of human T cells and chemical hapten exposure. Study information: DPC 0.01% went on the upper back by patch test, with reading at 6 days.

One entry per CDR3 protein results from TCRdb running MiXCR on the RACE reads. Of 84,000 or so distinct CDR3 sequences listed, 10% to 13% were seen once; the top ten hold roughly 2.3%. Study-wide results and caveats: Expanded TCRs showed more large CDR3 clusters than pre-sensitization or healthy control sets. TCRs whose frequency exceeded 1 in 1000 remained the same following DPC sensitization.

Germline V lookup: CDR1 MGHRA, CDR2 YSYEKL. The CDR3 length is 16 residues. After removal of 8 bases from V and 3 bases from J, the junction contained 13 bases not matched to a gene. Noted time point: patch test 2, 6 weeks after DPC sensitization. The treatment here: therapeutic diphenylcyclopropenone sensitization with weekly scalp DPC. The study drew its donors from alopecia patients who were 18 to 70 years old and suitable for DPC. As concerns this clonotype: No antigen is known for it.

This TCR came from a woman aged 30 to 39 with alopecia areata. Some clones in this sample may be carry-over from other donors' samples. The chain carries TRBV4-1 and TRBJ1-1; the match to TRBD1 covers 9 bases. Here the sequenced sample was whole blood, taken in connection with sensitization to the hapten diphenylcyclopropenone (DPC). This CDR3 reads CASGRTQQGAHTEAFF. The DNA for the CDR3 is TGCGCCAGCGGACGAACCCAACAGGGGGCCCACACTGAAGCTTTCTTT.